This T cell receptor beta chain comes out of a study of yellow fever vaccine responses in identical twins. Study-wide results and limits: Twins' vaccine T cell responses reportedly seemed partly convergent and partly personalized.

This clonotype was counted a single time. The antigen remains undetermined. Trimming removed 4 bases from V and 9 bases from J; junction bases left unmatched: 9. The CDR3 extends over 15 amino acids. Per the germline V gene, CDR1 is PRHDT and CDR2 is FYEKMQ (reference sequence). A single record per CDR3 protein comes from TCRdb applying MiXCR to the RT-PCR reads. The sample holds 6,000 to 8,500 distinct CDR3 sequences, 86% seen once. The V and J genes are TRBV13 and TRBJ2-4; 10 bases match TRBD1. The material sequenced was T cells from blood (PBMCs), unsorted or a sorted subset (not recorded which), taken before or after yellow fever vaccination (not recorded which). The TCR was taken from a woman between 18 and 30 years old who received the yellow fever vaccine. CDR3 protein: CASSWPGTGAGIQYF. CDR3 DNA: TGTGCCAGCAGCTGGCCCGGGACAGGGGCCGGCATTCAGTACTTC.